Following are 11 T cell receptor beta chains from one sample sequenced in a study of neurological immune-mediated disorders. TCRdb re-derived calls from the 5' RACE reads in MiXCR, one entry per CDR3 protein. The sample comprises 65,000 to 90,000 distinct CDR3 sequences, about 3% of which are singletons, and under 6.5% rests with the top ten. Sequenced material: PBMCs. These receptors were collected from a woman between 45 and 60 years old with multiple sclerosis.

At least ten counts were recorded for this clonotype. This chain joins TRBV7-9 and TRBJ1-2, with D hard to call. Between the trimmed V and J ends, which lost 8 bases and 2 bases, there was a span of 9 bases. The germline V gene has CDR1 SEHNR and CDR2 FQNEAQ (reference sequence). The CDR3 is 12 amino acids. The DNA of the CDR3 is TGTGCCAGCTCCCCGGGGAACTATGGCTACACCTTC. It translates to CASSPGNYGYTF. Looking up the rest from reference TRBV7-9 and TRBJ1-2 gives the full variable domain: DTGVSQNPRHKITKRGQNVTFRCDPISEHNRLYWYRQTLGQGPEFLTYFQNEAQLEKSRLLSDRFSAERPKGSFSTLEIQRTEQGDSAMYLCASSPGNYGYTFGSGTRLTVV.

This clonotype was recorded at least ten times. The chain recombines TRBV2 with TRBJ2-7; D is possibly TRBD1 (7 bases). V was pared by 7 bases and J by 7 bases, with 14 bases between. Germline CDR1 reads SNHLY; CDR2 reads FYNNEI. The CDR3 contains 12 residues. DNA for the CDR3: TGTGCCAGCACTGCACAGGGGAGGGAGCAGTACTTC. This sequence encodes CASTAQGREQYF.

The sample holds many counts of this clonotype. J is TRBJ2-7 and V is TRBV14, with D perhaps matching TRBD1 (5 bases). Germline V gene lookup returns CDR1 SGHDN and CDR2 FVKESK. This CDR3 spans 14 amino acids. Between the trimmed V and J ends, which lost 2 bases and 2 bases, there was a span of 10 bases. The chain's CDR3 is CASSQPGIPYEQYF. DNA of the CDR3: TGTGCCAGCAGCCAACCAGGGATACCCTACGAGCAGTACTTC. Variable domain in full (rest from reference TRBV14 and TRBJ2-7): EAGVTQFPSHSVIEKGQTVTLRCDPISGHDNLYWYRRVMGKEIKFLLHFVKESKQDESGMPNNRFLAERTGGTYSTLKVQPAELEDSGVYFCASSQPGIPYEQYFGPGTRLTVT.

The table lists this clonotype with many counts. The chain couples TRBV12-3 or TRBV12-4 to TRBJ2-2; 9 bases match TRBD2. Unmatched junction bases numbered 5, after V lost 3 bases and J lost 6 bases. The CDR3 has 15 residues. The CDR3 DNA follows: TGTGCCAGCAGTTTCAGGACTAGCGCGGCCGGGGAGCTGTTTTTT. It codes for CASSFRTSAAGELFF.

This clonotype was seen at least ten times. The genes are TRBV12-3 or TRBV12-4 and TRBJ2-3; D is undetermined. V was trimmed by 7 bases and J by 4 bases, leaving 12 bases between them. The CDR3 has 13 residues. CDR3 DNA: TGTGCCAGCATCTTTGGCGGATCAGATACGCAGTATTTT. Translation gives CASIFGGSDTQYF.

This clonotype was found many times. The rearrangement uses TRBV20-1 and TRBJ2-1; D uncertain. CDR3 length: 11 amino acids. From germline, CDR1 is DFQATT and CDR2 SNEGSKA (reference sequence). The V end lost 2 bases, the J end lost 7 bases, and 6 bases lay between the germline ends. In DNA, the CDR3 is TGCAGTGCTAGAATTCGAAATGAGCAGTTCTTC. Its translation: CSARIRNEQFF.

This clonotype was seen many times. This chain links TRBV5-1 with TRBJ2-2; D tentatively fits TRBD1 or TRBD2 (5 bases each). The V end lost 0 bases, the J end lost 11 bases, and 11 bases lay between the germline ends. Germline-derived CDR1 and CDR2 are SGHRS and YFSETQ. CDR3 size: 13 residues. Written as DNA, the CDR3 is TGCGCCAGCAGCTTGGGTCCAGGGAGTGAGCTGTTTTTT. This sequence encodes CASSLGPGSELFF.

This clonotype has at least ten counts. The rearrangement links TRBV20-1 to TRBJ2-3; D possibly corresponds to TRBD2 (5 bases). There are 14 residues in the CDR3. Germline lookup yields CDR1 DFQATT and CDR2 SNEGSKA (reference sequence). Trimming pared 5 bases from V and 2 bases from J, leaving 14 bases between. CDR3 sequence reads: CSAPGSGNTDTQYF. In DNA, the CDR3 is TGCAGTGCTCCGGGAAGCGGAAACACAGATACGCAGTATTTT.

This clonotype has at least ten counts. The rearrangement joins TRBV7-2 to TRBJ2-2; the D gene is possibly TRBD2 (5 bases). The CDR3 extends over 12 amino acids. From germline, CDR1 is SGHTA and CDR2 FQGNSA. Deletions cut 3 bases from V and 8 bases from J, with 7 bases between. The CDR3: CASSLRVGELFF. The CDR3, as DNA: TGTGCCAGCAGCTTGAGGGTTGGGGAGCTGTTTTTT.

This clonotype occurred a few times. The CDR3 sequence: CASSKDRSDTEAFF. In DNA form, the CDR3 reads TGTGCCAGCAGCAAGGACCGATCAGACACTGAAGCTTTCTTT. V and J are TRBV12-3 or TRBV12-4 and TRBJ1-1, with D unresolved. Deletions cut 6 bases from V and 3 bases from J, with 14 bases between. The CDR3 covers 14 residues.

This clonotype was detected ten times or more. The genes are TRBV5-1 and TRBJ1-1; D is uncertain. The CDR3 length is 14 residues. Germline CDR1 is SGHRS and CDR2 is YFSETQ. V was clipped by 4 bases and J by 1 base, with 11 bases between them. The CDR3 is CASSPFSRNTEAFF. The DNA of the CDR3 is TGCGCCAGCAGCCCATTTTCCCGGAACACTGAAGCTTTCTTT.